This TCR beta chain is drawn from a study of beta chain features in type 1 diabetes. What was sequenced were expressed TCRB transcripts, since all of the isolated RNA had been reverse transcribed. TCRdb keeps only in-frame clones here, not all; method: immunoSEQ multiplex PCR. In the table there are about 120,000 clones, around 15% of which are singletons. Points from the study as a whole: Patients showed naive, central memory and Treg TCRB repertoires that appeared more similar than those of healthy donors. TCRB CDR3 length was moderately but significantly reduced in all four CD4+ subsets of Type 1 diabetes patients. At VDJ recombination sites, type 1 diabetes patients had fewer insertions and more deleted nucleotides.

In its sample, this clone was seen many times. Its antigen is unknown. Germline loops: CDR1 SEHNR, CDR2 FQNEAQ (reference sequence). The CDR3 is 14 amino acids. The V gene lost 3 bases and the J gene lost 0 bases, with 7 bases spanning the gap. Using CD45RO/CCR7/CD25/CD127/CD95/CD27, CD4+ naive, central memory, regulatory and stem cell-like memory cells were sorted. The receptor was isolated from a man in his thirties or forties with type 1 diabetes. The chain couples TRBV7-9 to TRBJ2-3; no reliable D call. The sequenced material came from central memory CD4+ T cells from blood. The CDR3 loop reads CASSLSTSTDTQYF. CDR3 bases: TGTGCCAGCAGCTTGTCGACCAGCACAGATACGCAGTATTTT.